These 14 T cell receptor beta chains originate from one sample sequenced in a study of cytomegalovirus exposure and HLA in healthy donors. PCR amplification relied on 60 Vbeta primers (plus 13 Jbeta primers). The data were produced by immunoSEQ multiplex PCR, yet TCRdb's version contains in-frame clones alone and is incomplete. The sample consists of 65,000 or so clones, less than 70% of them appearing once. Sequencing input: PBMCs. The receptor set was obtained from a man between 25 and 39 years old in good health and CMV-seronegative.

This clone was recorded at least ten times. The chain recombines TRBV11-2 with TRBJ2-1; weak D call: TRBD2 (5 bases). V shed 8 bases and J shed 4 bases, with 15 bases lying between them. The CDR3 length is 14 residues. Germline assignment: CDR1 SGHAT and CDR2 FQNNGV. The CDR3 loop is CASEVKRGYNEQFF. The CDR3 region has the DNA TGTGCCAGCGAAGTGAAGAGAGGGTACAATGAGCAGTTCTTC.

This clone was counted between two and nine times. V usage is TRBV29-1 and J usage is TRBJ2-5; 7 bases line up with TRBD1. The germline gives CDR1 SQVTM, CDR2 ANQGSEA. V dropped 4 bases and J dropped 5; count of bases not matched to a gene: 7. The CDR3 runs to 13 residues. CDR3 nucleotide sequence: TGCAGCGTTGGTCAGGGGGTTAGGGAGACCCAGTACTTC. Translation gives CSVGQGVRETQYF.

V gene TRBV28 combines with J gene TRBJ2-7; 9 bases match TRBD1. The ends lost 3 bases at V and 0 bases at J; junction bases unmatched: 3. The CDR3 is 15 residues long. Germline CDR1 and CDR2: MDHEN and SYDVKM. CDR3 amino acids: CASSFRDRASYEQYF. As DNA, the CDR3 is TGTGCCAGCAGTTTCCGGGACAGGGCCTCCTACGAGCAGTACTTC.

The chain is built from TRBV25-1 and TRBJ2-7; D gene unclear. Looked up from germline, CDR1 is MGHDK and CDR2 is SYGVNS. This CDR3 contains 14 residues. V was trimmed by 1 base and J by 2 bases, leaving 9 bases between them. CDR3 bases: TGTGCCAGCAGTGAATCAACGGAGACCTACGAGCAGTACTTC. Protein sequence: CASSESTETYEQYF.

The chain has TRBV11-3 and TRBJ1-4; 10 bases fit TRBD1. Per germline, CDR1 SGHNT and CDR2 YENEEA. This CDR3 region has 14 residues. The V and J ends lost 5 bases and 7 bases, in that order; junction bases with no gene match: 4. For the CDR3, the DNA is TGTGCCAGCAGCAAAAGACAGGGGGCTGAAAAACTGTTTTTT. Its translation: CASSKRQGAEKLFF.

V and J are TRBV6-1 and TRBJ1-4, with 7 nucleotides matching TRBD1. Germline V gives CDR1 MNHNS, CDR2 SASEGT. The junction had 4 bases not matched to a gene; V was cut back by 3 bases and J by 6 bases. CDR3 length: 14 residues. CDR3 in DNA: TGTGCCAGCAGTGATACAGGGGCTGATGAAAAACTGTTTTTT. Its protein is CASSDTGADEKLFF.

The CDR3 sequence is CASRKGATGTEKLFF. The CDR3 coding sequence is TGTGCCAGCAGGAAGGGCGCGACAGGGACTGAAAAACTGTTTTTT. The chain uses TRBV2 and TRBJ1-4; TRBD1 matches 7 bases. Germline V CDR1 and CDR2: SNHLY, FYNNEI. V was clipped by 6 bases and J by 7 bases; unmatched bases: 11. This CDR3 is 15 amino acids long.

The chain has TRBV21-1 and TRBJ2-1; TRBD2 is taken as the D call from the table, unchecked against the DNA. TRBV21-1 has pseudogene status. The CDR3 is made up of 18 amino acids. CDR3 loop: CASSKDRTRAGQDNEQFF. Here the CDR3 DNA reads TGTGCCAGCAGCAAAGATCGGACTCGAGCGGGGCAAGACAATGAGCAGTTCTTC.

The rearrangement joins TRBV5-6 to TRBJ2-3; 10 positions match TRBD2. The CDR3 loop spans 16 amino acids. V gave up 0 bases and J gave up 1 base; unmatched junction bases: 2. Germline V gene sequence: CDR1 SGHDT, CDR2 YYEEEE. The CDR3 reads CASSLELAGGTDTQYF. CDR3 DNA: TGTGCCAGCAGCTTGGAGCTAGCGGGGGGCACAGATACGCAGTATTTT. Variable domain in full (rest from reference TRBV5-6 and TRBJ2-3): DAGVTQSPTHLIKTRGQQVTLRCSPKSGHDTVSWYQQALGQGPQFIFQYYEEEERQRGNFPDRFSGHQFPNYSSELNVNALLLGDSALYLCASSLELAGGTDTQYFGPGTRLTVL.

On this clone: One end of the junction varies from germline; a read error may be responsible. This sequence joins TRBV5-1 and TRBJ2-4; D possibly corresponds to TRBD1 (7 bases). Germline CDR1 reads SGHRS; CDR2 reads YFSETQ. CDR3 length: 15 residues. CDR3 sequence reads: CASSQGGRAKNIQYF. CDR3 nucleotides: TGCGCTAGCAGCCAGGGGGGTAGGGCCAAAAACATTCAGTACTTC.

For the CDR3, the DNA is TGTGCCTGGAACTACGGATCTAATTCACCCCTCCACTTT. Translating gives CAWNYGSNSPLHF. The gene calls are TRBV30 and TRBJ1-6; D is unclear. Per the germline V gene, CDR1 is GTSNPN and CDR2 is SVGIG (reference sequence). V was trimmed by 4 bases and J by 6 bases, leaving 10 bases between them. The CDR3 loop spans 13 amino acids.

On this clone: Because it lacks the conserved phenylalanine or tryptophan at the end, this CDR3 is likely a read error. The V gene is TRBV4-1, the J gene TRBJ1-1; a weak D match, TRBD1 (5 bases). The CDR3 length is 18 residues. Between the trimmed V and J ends, which lost 0 bases and 9 bases, there was a span of 26 bases. The germline gives CDR1 MGHRA, CDR2 YSYEKL. CDR3 coding DNA: TGCGCCAGCAGCCAAGAGCCCCAAACTCAGGGTCCAAATTCCCAAGCTTTCTCT. Protein: CASSQEPQTQGPNSQAFS.

V is TRBV6-1 and J is TRBJ2-1; TRBD2 might be the D (6 bases). Germline-derived CDR1 and CDR2 are MNHNS and SASEGT. The CDR3 is 16 residues long. Trimming pared 3 bases from V and 1 base from J, leaving 13 bases between. Written as DNA, the CDR3 is TGTGCCAGCAGTGATTGGGCTAGCGCTTCCTACAATGAGCAGTTCTTC. It encodes CASSDWASASYNEQFF.

A single count supports this clone. The genes are TRBV4-2 and TRBJ1-1, with 7 nucleotides matching TRBD1. The CDR3 is 13 amino acids. Germline V gene data show CDR1 as LGHNA and CDR2 as YNFKEQ. Unmatched junction bases numbered 5, after V lost 4 bases and J lost 6 bases. CDR3 residues: CASSRTGVPEAFF. In nucleotides, the CDR3 is TGTGCCAGCAGCCGCACAGGGGTCCCTGAAGCTTTCTTT.